Shown below are 15 T cell receptor beta chains from a single sample sequenced in a study of human T cells and chemical hapten exposure. Each CDR3 protein gets one entry after TCRdb re-called the RACE reads with MiXCR. The sample holds fewer than 300,000 distinct CDR3 sequences, about 9.4% seen once. Time point noted: pre-sensitization, week 0. The treatment here: therapeutic diphenylcyclopropenone sensitization with weekly scalp DPC. The specimen comprised whole blood, sampled in connection with sensitization to the hapten diphenylcyclopropenone (DPC). The receptors were sampled from a middle-aged woman with alopecia areata. Some clones in this sample may be carry-over from other donors' samples.

V is TRBV6-2 or TRBV6-3 and J is TRBJ1-2, with D possibly TRBD1 on 5 matching bases. The ends were cut back, 4 bases at V and 0 bases at J, with 9 bases in the middle. This CDR3 has 14 residues. Germline V lookup: CDR1 MNHEY, CDR2 SVGEGT. The CDR3 sequence is CASSSRTTNYGYTF. CDR3 sequence (DNA): TGTGCCAGCAGTTCCCGGACAACTAACTATGGCTACACCTTC.

The V and J genes are TRBV12-3 or TRBV12-4 and TRBJ2-1, with D possibly TRBD2 on 6 matching bases. Trimming shortened V by 0 bases and J by 0 bases, and 6 bases separated the two germline ends. The CDR3 runs 15 residues. The CDR3 bases are TGTGCCAGCAGTTTAGCGGGACTCTCCTACAATGAGCAGTTCTTC. Its translation is CASSLAGLSYNEQFF.

To note about this clonotype: One end of the junction fails to match germline, which may point to a read error. The chain carries TRBV12-3 or TRBV12-4 and TRBJ2-7, with TRBD2 identical over 12 bases. The length of the CDR3 is 18 residues. The CDR3 coding sequence is TGTCCCAGCAGTTTCCAGGGGCTAGCGGGAGGGCCGGTGAACGAGCAGTACTTC. This gives the protein CPSSFQGLAGGPVNEQYF.

This clonotype was seen a few times. The V gene is TRBV5-1, the J gene TRBJ1-1, with 8 nucleotides matching TRBD1. Germline loops: CDR1 SGHRS, CDR2 YFSETQ. The junction had 7 bases not matched to a gene; V was cut back by 2 bases and J by 4 bases. This CDR3 has 15 residues. The CDR3, as DNA: TGCGCCAGCAGCTTCCAAGGACAGGGATCCACTGAAGCTTTCTTT. Its protein product is CASSFQGQGSTEAFF.

The rearrangement joins TRBV6-2 or TRBV6-3 to TRBJ2-7, with TRBD2 matching 11 bases. J lost 2 bases, V lost 6 bases, and 12 bases had no gene match. CDR1 is MNHEY and CDR2 is SVGEGT in the germline V gene. This CDR3 spans 17 amino acids. The CDR3 region has the DNA TGTGCCAGCAGAGTGGGCAGGGGACTAGCGGCCGCCTACGAGCAGTACTTC. This gives the protein CASRVGRGLAAAYEQYF.

This clonotype was counted only a few times. The chain recombines TRBV6-5 with TRBJ2-7, with D possibly being TRBD2 (5 bases). This CDR3 has 15 amino acids. The germline V and J ends were trimmed by 2 bases and 2 bases, with 13 bases remaining between them. Germline V lookup: CDR1 MNHEY, CDR2 SVGAGI. CDR3 sequence: CASSYKFGLPYEQYF. The CDR3 DNA follows: TGTGCCAGCAGTTACAAATTTGGACTCCCCTACGAGCAGTACTTC.

On this clonotype itself: This may come from a read error, since a much larger clone is one base off. The CDR3 ends on some other residue instead of the conserved phenylalanine or tryptophan, so this is likely a read error. The chain is built from TRBV28 and TRBJ2-7; possible D gene TRBD1, 6 bases. The CDR3 contains 13 residues. Trimming removed 7 bases at V and 3 bases at J, with 13 bases between. Per the germline V gene, CDR1 is MDHEN and CDR2 is SYDVKM. The CDR3 DNA sequence: TGTGCCAGCACCCATGGGGGCGACTACGAGCAGTACTAC. It is translated as CASTHGGDYEQYY.

This clonotype turned up a few times. The chain uses TRBV29-1 and TRBJ2-7; 7 bases match TRBD2. Germline lookup yields CDR1 SQVTM and CDR2 ANQGSEA. This CDR3 contains 15 residues. After removal of 4 bases from V and 9 bases from J, the junction contained 18 bases not matched to a gene. The CDR3 spells CSVVLTAGRNTGQYF. Written as DNA, the CDR3 is TGCAGCGTTGTACTTACAGCGGGGAGAAATACGGGGCAGTACTTC.

This clonotype came up many times. The chain joins TRBV12-5 to TRBJ1-1; a possible D gene is TRBD1 (5 bases). The germline CDR1 and CDR2 sequences are LGHNT and FRNRAP. There are 13 residues in the CDR3. V dropped 3 bases and J dropped 6 bases, with 11 bases sitting between them. The CDR3 here is CASGLDGAPEAFF. Written as DNA, the CDR3 is TGTGCTAGTGGTTTAGACGGGGCGCCTGAAGCTTTCTTT.

This chain uses TRBV29-1 with TRBJ2-3, with D perhaps matching TRBD1 (6 bases). CDR1 and CDR2 (germline): SQVTM, ANQGSEA. V was clipped by 1 base and J by 5 bases, with 10 bases between them. The CDR3 spans 13 residues. The CDR3 reads CSVEGSGEDTQYF. CDR3 nucleotide sequence: TGCAGCGTTGAAGGCTCAGGGGAAGATACGCAGTATTTT.

This clonotype occurred once. V and J are TRBV6-2 or TRBV6-3 and TRBJ2-1, with TRBD2 matching 11 bases. Unmatched junction bases numbered 5, after V lost 4 bases and J lost 3 bases. The CDR3 has 16 amino acids. The germline V gene encodes CDR1 MNHEY and CDR2 SVGEGT. The CDR3 DNA reads TGTGCCAGCAGTTCAAGACTAGCGGGGAACTACAATGAGCAGTTCTTC. Translating it yields CASSSRLAGNYNEQFF.

The table lists this clonotype with a few counts. The chain recombines TRBV18 with TRBJ2-1, with 7 bases matching TRBD1. CDR3 length equals 20 residues. Germline-derived CDR1 and CDR2 are KGHSH and LQKENI. Trimming cost V 1 base and J 6 bases; bases outside gene matches: 21. For the CDR3, the DNA is TGTGCCAGCTCACCACGAACTCACTCGGGACAGAACCTCAAGCCCAATGAGCAGTTCTTC. As protein: CASSPRTHSGQNLKPNEQFF.

Many counts were recorded for this clonotype. The chain is built from TRBV29-1 and TRBJ1-5; D is ambiguous. V lost 4 bases, J lost 7 bases, and 14 bases lay in between. Looked up from germline, CDR1 is SQVTM and CDR2 is ANQGSEA. This CDR3 spans 13 amino acids. CDR3 residues: CSVGEDFRQPQHF. DNA of the CDR3: TGCAGCGTTGGGGAGGACTTTAGGCAGCCCCAGCATTTT.

This clonotype was counted a few times. This chain connects TRBV7-9 to TRBJ2-1, with a possible D match to TRBD2 (6 bases). V was shortened by 5 bases and J by 7 bases, with 18 bases between the two germline ends. The CDR3 has 15 residues. CDR1 SEHNR and CDR2 FQNEAQ come from the germline V gene (reference sequence). The DNA of the CDR3 is TGTGCCAGCAGCCCGAGGGGACGGGCGGGGAATGAGCAGTTCTTC. Translated, it gives CASSPRGRAGNEQFF.

This clonotype was recorded a few times. The chain is built from TRBV3-1 and TRBJ1-1, with 7 positions matching TRBD1. The CDR3 runs 16 residues. V was pared by 1 base and J by 4 bases, with 9 bases of the junction left unmatched. Looked up from germline, CDR1 is LGHDT and CDR2 is YNNKEL (reference sequence). The CDR3: CASSQAEGAGGTEAFF. The CDR3, as DNA: TGTGCCAGCAGCCAAGCTGAGGGGGCAGGGGGCACTGAAGCTTTCTTT.